The clone carrying this T cell receptor (beta chain) was counted a single time. V was pared by 0 bases and J by 8 bases, with 4 bases between. The CDR3 length is 12 residues. The data derive from a study of blood T cell repertoires in COVID-19. At the level of the study: Researchers got acute and convalescent COVID-19 samples from the United States, Italy and Spain. The cDNA or gDNA used as material had been derived from T cells, B-cell-depleted T cells, or PBMCs.

Under the authors' procedure: From reference gene primer amplification, estimates of nucleated cell counts were derived. Here immunoSEQ multiplex PCR was the method, and the copy in TCRdb shows in-frame clones only, minus some. V and J calls and clone size follow that table, whereas D and trimming were derived from the DNA. The sample carries some 50,000 clones, roughly 90% recorded once. The receptor comes from a human donor in a cohort sampled during active COVID-19. This sequence joins TRBV12-3 or TRBV12-4 and TRBJ2-2; D is undetermined. The specimen sequenced was peripheral blood. CDR3 bases: TGTGCCAGCAGTTTAGCGTCTGGGGAGCTGTTTTTT. This encodes CASSLASGELFF.